This TCR beta chain originates from a study of metastatic and nonmetastatic thyroid tumors. Study-wide context: Where malignant and benign thyroid patients were concerned, repertoires were compared across blood and tumor or nodule tissue.

Study-level results: Reportedly, malignant thyroid tumors had significantly higher TCR beta diversity than benign nodules, in blood and tumor.

This clone showed up just a few times. Its antigen is currently unknown. Authors' data handling: Construction of a distant-metastasis classifier for papillary thyroid cancer relied on CDR3 differences across clinicopathological groups. TCRdb ran MiXCR on the PCR reads. In this record, the V and J calls reflect TCRdb's handling and not the investigators' own analysis. In the table there are under 20,000 clones, roughly 25% of which are singletons. Treatment of any kind had been given to no patient before thyroid surgery. This CDR3 comprises 16 residues. Trimming took off 1 base at V and 9 bases at J, with 19 bases between the two ends. Germline-derived CDR1 and CDR2 are SGHTA and FQGNSA.

The sample comprised blood. The V gene is TRBV7-2, the J gene TRBJ2-1; tentatively, D is TRBD1 (5 bases). The TCR was taken from a male donor with papillary thyroid cancer or a benign thyroid nodule (not recorded which). Some clones in this sample may be carry-over from other donors' samples. CDR3 in DNA: TGTGCCAGCAGCTTAGTAGGGGTTAATACCTTCTGTGAGCAGTTCTTC. Amino acids: CASSLVGVNTFCEQFF. The full variable domain, its missing parts supplied by reference TRBV7-2 and TRBJ2-1, is GAGVSQSPSNKVTEKGKDVELRCDPISGHTALYWYRQSLGQGLEFLIYFQGNSAPDKSGLPSDRFSAERTGGSVSTLTIQRTQQEDSAVYLCASSLVGVNTFCEQFFGPGTRLTVL.